A selection of T cell receptor beta chains follows, all from one sample in a study of T cells in localized non-small cell lung cancer. The table came from immunoSEQ multiplex PCR; TCRdb's copy has only in-frame clones and leaves some out. The data hold 30,000 to 45,000 clones, with about four fifths observed a single time. Sequencing used peripheral blood mononuclear cells, obtained before any cancer treatment. The receptors shown here come from a male donor at least 60 years old with stage II lung adenocarcinoma. Each CDR3 is given with its conserved first and last residue. Each record gives: V gene, D gene, J gene, clone size, CDR3 protein. D genes are given only for firm matches. Not every row has a clone size; where given, it reads once, few, many or a size class.

v_gene: TRBV6-5
d_gene: NA
j_gene: TRBJ2-7
abundance: NA
CDR3aa: CASSVQHSYEQYF

v_gene: TRBV4-1
d_gene: TRBD1
j_gene: TRBJ2-7
abundance: NA
CDR3aa: CASSHLDRALNEQYF

v_gene: TRBV27
d_gene: TRBD2
j_gene: TRBJ2-1
abundance: NA
CDR3aa: CASSFLAGINEQFF

v_gene: TRBV30
d_gene: NA
j_gene: TRBJ1-5
abundance: NA
CDR3aa: CAWRDQGRSNQPQHF

v_gene: TRBV6-6
d_gene: NA
j_gene: TRBJ1-4
abundance: NA
CDR3aa: CASIDADGANEKLFF

v_gene: TRBV15
d_gene: NA
j_gene: TRBJ2-2
abundance: NA
CDR3aa: CATSREQGLKGADTGELFF

v_gene: TRBV19
d_gene: NA
j_gene: TRBJ2-1
abundance: NA
CDR3aa: CASSSGRLSGEQFF

v_gene: TRBV4-1
d_gene: NA
j_gene: TRBJ2-1
abundance: NA
CDR3aa: CASSLQANLWDEQFF

v_gene: TRBV2
d_gene: TRBD2
j_gene: TRBJ2-5
abundance: NA
CDR3aa: CASSEARTSGSIGETQYF

v_gene: TRBV23-1
d_gene: TRBD1
j_gene: TRBJ1-2
abundance: few
CDR3aa: CASNRGTYGYTF

v_gene: TRBV4-1
d_gene: TRBD1
j_gene: TRBJ1-5
abundance: few
CDR3aa: CASSQETGGSQPQHF

v_gene: TRBV28
d_gene: NA
j_gene: TRBJ2-3
abundance: once
CDR3aa: CASSEQSIGKQYF

v_gene: TRBV5-1
d_gene: TRBD2
j_gene: TRBJ2-1
abundance: NA
CDR3aa: CASSWGASGRDSYNEQFF

v_gene: TRBV19
d_gene: NA
j_gene: TRBJ2-1
abundance: NA
CDR3aa: CASSPGRQVVSYNEQFF

v_gene: TRBV11-2
d_gene: TRBD1
j_gene: TRBJ2-4
abundance: NA
CDR3aa: CASSLGNRGPQNIQYF

v_gene: TRBV7-2
d_gene: TRBD2
j_gene: TRBJ2-1
abundance: NA
CDR3aa: CASKAAGAYNEQFF

v_gene: TRBV7-9
d_gene: NA
j_gene: TRBJ1-1
abundance: NA
CDR3aa: CASSSRGPAFF

v_gene: TRBV7-9
d_gene: TRBD1
j_gene: TRBJ2-7
abundance: once
CDR3aa: CASSLVLGQGKDEQYF

v_gene: TRBV5-5
d_gene: NA
j_gene: TRBJ1-4
abundance: NA
CDR3aa: CASSLGAGKGDEKLFF

v_gene: TRBV7-2
d_gene: NA
j_gene: TRBJ2-1
abundance: NA
CDR3aa: CASSLTRDPYNEQFF

v_gene: TRBV11-1
d_gene: NA
j_gene: TRBJ2-5
abundance: NA
CDR3aa: CASSAGGGRISAQYF

v_gene: TRBV2
d_gene: NA
j_gene: TRBJ1-4
abundance: NA
CDR3aa: CASRDIRLFF